This TCR beta chain was recorded in a study of Ad26.COV2.S vaccination and SARS-CoV-2 variants. Points from the study as a whole: Researchers cautioned that TCR breadth and depth analyses may have underestimated total T cell responses.

In the case of this clone: Its antigen is unknown.

Treatment reported: approximately 18 received Ad26.COV2.S at low or high dose, single or two shots; about 5 received placebo; per-sample allocation not given. Following the first vaccine or placebo injection, samples were taken on day 63. Boston hosted the donor, who was an adult aged 18-55 years. The protocol was immunoSEQ multiplex PCR, while the TCRdb copy is restricted to in-frame clones and leaves out a portion. This table holds approximately 410,000 clones, 88% found once. The sample was peripheral blood, taken in a trial of Ad26.COV2.S vaccine versus placebo. This receptor was identified in a person between 18 and 65 years old who received the Ad26.COV2.S COVID-19 vaccine or a placebo.

The CDR3: CASSLWQSAGAAYEQYF. The CDR3 bases are TGTGCCAGCAGTTTATGGCAATCTGCGGGGGCCGCGTACGAGCAGTACTTC. The V and J genes are TRBV28 and TRBJ2-7, with D perhaps matching TRBD2 (7 bases). The CDR3 extends over 17 amino acids. V was pared by 0 bases and J by 4 bases, with 19 bases between. Germline assignment: CDR1 MDHEN and CDR2 SYDVKM. Based on the CDR3 plus reference TRBV28 and TRBJ2-7, the full variable domain is DVKVTQSSRYLVKRTGEKVFLECVQDMDHENMFWYRQDPGLGLRLIYFSYDVKMKEKGDIPEGYSVSREKKERFSLILESASTNQTSMYLCASSLWQSAGAAYEQYFGPGTRLTVT.